This T cell receptor (beta chain) was profiled in a study of CD8 T cells in ankylosing spondylitis. Notes on the study in general: Reports say disease-linked clones showed up significantly more in matched ankylosing spondylitis synovial fluid. It appeared that ankylosing spondylitis blood was characterized by a TCR beta motif of about eight highly homologous variants.

As the method for making TCR beta libraries, quantitative 5'-RACE with molecular barcodes was used. MiXCR was run by TCRdb on the 5' RACE reads, yielding one entry per CDR3 protein. The sample yields about 700,000 distinct CDR3 sequences, around 20% seen once. Notes on this clonotype: Its specificity is unknown.

Trimming stripped 3 bases from V and 11 bases from J, with 28 bases between. Germline CDR1 reads DFQATT; CDR2 reads SNEGSKA (reference sequence). The CDR3 totals 16 residues. The genes are TRBV20-1 and TRBJ1-1; D may be TRBD1 (5 bases). The sequenced sample consisted of blood, either unsorted or a sorted T cell fraction (not recorded which). The sequence was collected from a male donor with ankylosing spondylitis. The CDR3 region is CSASFMGQYSAQRAFF. CDR3 DNA: TGCAGTGCTAGTTTTATGGGGCAATACTCGGCCCAGAGGGCTTTCTTT.